This is a list of T cell receptor beta chains from one sample in a study of cytomegalovirus exposure and HLA in healthy donors. TCRdb's copy holds only in-frame clones and misses some; the assay was immunoSEQ multiplex PCR. The sample includes about 200,000 clones, around 79% of them seen just once. The sequencing sample was made of PBMCs. The receptor source for this set is a man aged 18 to 29 in good health and CMV-seronegative. Both conserved end residues are part of each CDR3. A D gene is named only where the DNA matches it firmly. Rows give clone size only sometimes, using once, few, many, or a class for an expanded clone.

d_gene,v_gene,j_gene,abundance,CDR3aa,CDR3nt
TRBD2,TRBV9,TRBJ2-1,-,CASSVTGSGGAYNEQFF,TGTGCCAGCAGCGTAACAGGGAGCGGGGGGGCTTACAATGAGCAGTTCTTC
-,TRBV19,TRBJ1-4,-,CASSPGFNEKLFF,TGTGCCAGTAGTCCAGGGTTTAATGAAAAACTGTTTTTT
-,TRBV27,TRBJ1-2,-,CASSTNRVHGYTF,TGTGCCAGCAGTACGAACAGGGTACATGGCTACACCTTC
-,TRBV27,TRBJ2-7,-,CASSLRPEDRASIHEQYF,TGTGCCAGCAGTTTAAGGCCTGAGGACAGAGCCTCTATCCACGAGCAGTACTTC
TRBD1,TRBV2,TRBJ2-3,-,CASSDNPGGSTDTQYF,TGTGCCAGCAGTGACAACCCAGGGGGCAGCACAGATACGCAGTATTTT
TRBD2,TRBV5-1,TRBJ2-3,-,CASSSGLGGNTDTQYF,TGCGCCAGCAGCTCAGGACTAGGCGGTAACACAGATACGCAGTATTTT
TRBD1,TRBV11-3,TRBJ2-3,once,CASSFTGTGATDTQYF,TGTGCCAGCAGCTTCACCGGGACAGGGGCTACAGATACGCAGTATTTT
-,TRBV10-2,TRBJ2-1,-,CASSGREAEQFF,TGCGCCAGCAGTGGCAGAGAGGCTGAGCAGTTCTTC
-,TRBV7-2,TRBJ2-2,few,CASSPTRAGELFF,TGTGCCAGCAGCCCTACTAGAGCGGGGGAGCTGTTTTTT
TRBD1,TRBV7-9,TRBJ2-7,once,CASSSGTGVSEQYF,TGTGCCAGCAGTTCGGGGACAGGGGTGTCCGAGCAGTACTTC
TRBD1,TRBV14,TRBJ2-6,-,CASRSRDRRTGANVLTF,TGTGCCAGCAGATCCCGGGACAGAAGAACTGGGGCCAACGTCCTGACTTTC
-,TRBV7-2,TRBJ1-5,-,CASSLTVTVLNSNQPQHF,TGTGCCAGCAGCTTAACAGTGACAGTTCTCAATAGCAATCAGCCCCAGCATTTT
TRBD1,TRBV9,TRBJ2-2,-,CASSVGGDRASGELFF,TGTGCCAGCAGCGTAGGGGGCGACAGGGCTTCCGGGGAGCTGTTTTTT
-,TRBV11-1,TRBJ2-3,-,CASSLGGLETDTQYF,TGTGCCAGCAGCTTAGGAGGGTTGGAGACAGATACGCAGTATTTT
TRBD1,TRBV7-2,TRBJ1-5,-,CASSTGQGEQPQHF,TGTGCCAGCAGCACCGGACAGGGCGAACAGCCCCAGCATTTT